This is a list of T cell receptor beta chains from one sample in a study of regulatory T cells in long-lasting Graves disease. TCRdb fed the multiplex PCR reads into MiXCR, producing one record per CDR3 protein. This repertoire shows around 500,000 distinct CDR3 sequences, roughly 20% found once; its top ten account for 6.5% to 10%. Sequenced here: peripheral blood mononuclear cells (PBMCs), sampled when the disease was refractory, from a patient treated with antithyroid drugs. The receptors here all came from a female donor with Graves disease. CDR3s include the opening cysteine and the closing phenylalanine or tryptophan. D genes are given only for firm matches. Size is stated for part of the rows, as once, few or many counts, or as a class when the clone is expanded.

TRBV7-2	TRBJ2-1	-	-	CASSSGRSVNEQFF	TGTGCCAGCAGCTCCGGCAGGTCGGTCAATGAGCAGTTCTTC
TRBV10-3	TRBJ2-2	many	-	CAISESYRINTGELFF	TGTGCCATCAGTGAGTCATACAGGATTAATACCGGGGAGCTGTTTTTT
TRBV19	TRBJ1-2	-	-	CASFRGNYGYTF	TGTGCCAGCTTTCGGGGGAACTATGGCTACACCTTC
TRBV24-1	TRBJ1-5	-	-	CAPVFYRANQPQHF	TGTGCCCCCGTCTTTTACAGGGCCAATCAGCCCCAGCATTTT
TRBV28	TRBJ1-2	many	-	CASSFPDYGYTF	TGTGCCAGCAGTTTCCCGGACTATGGCTACACCTTC
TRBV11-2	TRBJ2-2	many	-	CASSSLRGGELFF	TGTGCCAGCAGCTCTTTGCGGGGCGGGGAGCTGTTTTTT
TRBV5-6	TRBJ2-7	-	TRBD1	CASSWGQAPYEQYF	TGTGCCAGCAGCTGGGGACAGGCACCCTACGAGCAGTACTTC
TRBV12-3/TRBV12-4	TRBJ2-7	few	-	CASSFPPVIYEQYF	TGTGCCAGCAGTTTCCCCCCGGTTATCTACGAGCAGTACTTC
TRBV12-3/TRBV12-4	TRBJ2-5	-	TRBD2	CASSLGLAGGNQETQYF	TGTGCCAGCAGTTTAGGGCTAGCGGGAGGTAACCAAGAGACCCAGTACTTC
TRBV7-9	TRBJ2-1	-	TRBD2	CASSFRGLAYNEQFF	TGTGCCAGCAGCTTTCGAGGACTAGCCTACAATGAGCAGTTCTTC
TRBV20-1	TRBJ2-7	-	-	CSATDGGLGSEQYF	TGCAGTGCTACAGATGGCGGTTTGGGGTCCGAGCAGTACTTC
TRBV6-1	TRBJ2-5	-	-	CASSEISVGQETQYF	TGTGCCAGCAGTGAAATTTCTGTGGGCCAAGAGACCCAGTACTTC
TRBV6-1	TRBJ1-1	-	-	CASRHYWGVVGNTEAFF	TGTGCCAGCAGGCACTACTGGGGGGTCGTCGGGAACACTGAAGCTTTCTTT
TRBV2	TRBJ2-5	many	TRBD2	CASVGLAGGFSETQYF	TGTGCCAGCGTAGGACTAGCGGGAGGATTTTCAGAGACCCAGTACTTC
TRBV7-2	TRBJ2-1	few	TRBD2	CASSLGTSGRVRNEQFF	TGTGCCAGCAGCTTAGGGACTAGCGGGAGAGTTAGGAATGAGCAGTTCTTC
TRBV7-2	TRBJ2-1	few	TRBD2	CASLSLAAVSYNEQFF	TGTGCCAGCCTCAGCCTAGCGGCCGTCTCCTACAATGAGCAGTTCTTC
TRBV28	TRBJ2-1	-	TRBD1	CASYLGGWARGTYNEQFF	TGTGCCAGCTACTTAGGGGGCTGGGCTAGGGGGACATACAATGAGCAGTTCTTC
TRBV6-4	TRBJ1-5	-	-	CASSPAGTHYSNQPQHF	TGTGCCAGCAGTCCAGCCGGGACACATTATAGCAATCAGCCCCAGCATTTT
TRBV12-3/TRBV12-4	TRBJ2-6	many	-	CASSFKAWEGANVLTF	TGTGCCAGCAGTTTCAAGGCGTGGGAGGGGGCCAACGTCCTGACTTTC
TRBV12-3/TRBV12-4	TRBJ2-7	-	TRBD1	CASSSQITDRSLGEQYF	TGTGCCAGCAGTTCCCAAATCACGGACAGGTCCCTTGGCGAGCAGTACTTC
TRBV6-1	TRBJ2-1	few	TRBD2	CASSGLAGSTYNEQFF	TGTGCCAGCAGTGGGCTAGCGGGAAGTACCTACAATGAGCAGTTCTTC
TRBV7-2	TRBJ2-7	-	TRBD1	CASSLAGTGVYEQYF	TGTGCCAGCAGCTTAGCCGGGACAGGGGTCTACGAGCAGTACTTC
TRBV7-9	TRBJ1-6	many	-	CASSFSGVRRSSPLHF	TGTGCCAGCAGCTTTAGTGGAGTCCGTCGTAGTTCACCCCTCCACTTT
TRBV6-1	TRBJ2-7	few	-	CASTRHPGGLYEQYF	TGTGCCAGCACCAGACACCCTGGGGGCCTCTACGAGCAGTACTTC
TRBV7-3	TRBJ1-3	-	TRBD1	CASSWNRGDTIYF	TGTGCCAGCAGCTGGAACAGGGGTGACACCATATATTTT
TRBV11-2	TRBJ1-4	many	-	CASSSAPGDMMKLFF	TGTGCCAGCAGCTCCGCCCCGGGGGACATGATGAAACTGTTTTTT
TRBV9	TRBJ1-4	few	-	CASSVGGRLGEKLFF	TGTGCCAGCAGCGTAGGAGGCAGACTTGGAGAAAAACTGTTTTTT
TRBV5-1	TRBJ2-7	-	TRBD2	CASSLRGSRESSYEQYF	TGCGCCAGCAGCTTAAGGGGTTCGCGGGAGTCCTCCTACGAGCAGTACTTC
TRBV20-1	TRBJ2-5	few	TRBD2	CSARGGSYQETQYF	TGCAGTGCTAGGGGGGGGTCGTACCAAGAGACCCAGTACTTC
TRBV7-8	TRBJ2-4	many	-	CASSRAVGVVNIQYF	TGTGCCAGCAGCCGTGCAGTGGGAGTTGTTAACATTCAGTACTTC
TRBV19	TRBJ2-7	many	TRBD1	CASSIEPGGTYEQYF	TGTGCCAGTAGTATTGAGCCAGGGGGTACCTACGAGCAGTACTTC
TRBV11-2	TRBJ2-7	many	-	CASSISWEQYF	TGTGCCAGCAGCATCAGTTGGGAGCAGTACTTC
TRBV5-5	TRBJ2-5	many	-	CASSNAGTQIPETQYF	TGTGCCAGCAGCAACGCCGGGACCCAGATCCCAGAGACCCAGTACTTC
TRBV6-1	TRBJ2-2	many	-	CASSEPSGYTGELFF	TGTGCCAGCAGTGAACCCTCAGGGTACACCGGGGAGCTGTTTTTT
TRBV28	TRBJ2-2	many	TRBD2	CASSLGLAGIGPGELFF	TGTGCCAGCTCCTTGGGGCTAGCGGGAATCGGCCCCGGGGAGCTGTTTTTT
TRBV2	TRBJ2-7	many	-	CASIRDGSYEQYF	TGTGCCAGCATCCGGGACGGTTCCTACGAGCAGTACTTC
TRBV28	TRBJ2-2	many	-	CASSPGGAGELFF	TGTGCCAGCAGTCCCGGTGGGGCCGGGGAGCTGTTTTTT
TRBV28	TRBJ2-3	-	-	CASRRPGLADTQYF	TGTGCCAGCAGAAGGCCAGGGTTGGCAGATACGCAGTATTTT
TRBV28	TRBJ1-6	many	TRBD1	CASSLTGADSPLHF	TGTGCCAGCAGTCTGACAGGGGCGGATTCACCCCTCCACTTT
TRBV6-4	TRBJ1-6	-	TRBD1	CASSEIGQGISPLHF	TGTGCCAGCAGCGAGATTGGACAGGGTATTTCACCCCTCCACTTT